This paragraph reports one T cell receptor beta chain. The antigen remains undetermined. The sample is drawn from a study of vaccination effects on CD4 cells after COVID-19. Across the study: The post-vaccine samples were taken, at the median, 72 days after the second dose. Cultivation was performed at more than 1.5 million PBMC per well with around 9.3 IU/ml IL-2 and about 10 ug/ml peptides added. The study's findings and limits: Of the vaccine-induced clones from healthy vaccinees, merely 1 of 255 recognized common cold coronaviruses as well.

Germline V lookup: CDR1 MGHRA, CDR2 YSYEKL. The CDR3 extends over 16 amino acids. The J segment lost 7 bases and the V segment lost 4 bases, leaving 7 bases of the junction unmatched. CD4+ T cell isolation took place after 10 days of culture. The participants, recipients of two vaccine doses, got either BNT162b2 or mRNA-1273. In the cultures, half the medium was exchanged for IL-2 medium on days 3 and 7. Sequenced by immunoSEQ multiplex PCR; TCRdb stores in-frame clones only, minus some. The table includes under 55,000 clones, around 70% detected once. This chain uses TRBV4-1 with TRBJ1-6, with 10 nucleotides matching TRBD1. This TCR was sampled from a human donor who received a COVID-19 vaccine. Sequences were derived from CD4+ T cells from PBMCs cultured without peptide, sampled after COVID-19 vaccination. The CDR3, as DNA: TGCGCCAGCAGCCGAACTGGGGACAGGGGAAATTCACCCCTCCACTTT. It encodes CASSRTGDRGNSPLHF.